The present T cell receptor (beta chain) was sequenced within a study of siplizumab effects on memory and regulatory T cells. The data were produced by immunoSEQ multiplex PCR, yet TCRdb's version contains in-frame clones alone and is incomplete. The data show over 100,000 clones, with 92% seen just once and 0.6% to 0.8% held by the top ten. To note about this clone: No antigen is known for it.

Points from the study as a whole: The authors could not assign a naive or memory phenotype to roughly 80-95% of proliferating CD4+ or CD8+ clones. Proof of suppressive function in proliferating Tregs from siplizumab cultures was not established. Memory cells seemed less diverse than naive T cells, which also seemed major contributors to the alloresponse.

This CDR3 has 18 amino acids. The chain uses TRBV21-1 and TRBJ1-2. TRBV21-1 is designated a pseudogene. This clonotype was sampled from a human donor in good health. Material for sequencing was Tregs sorted from blood. The CDR3 sequence is CASSNFESGHRHNYGYTF. The CDR3 nucleotides read TGTGCCAGCAGCAATTTCGAGTCGGGCCACCGCCATAACTATGGCTACACCTTC.